The present TCR beta chain was sequenced within a study of T cell responses to AZD1222 COVID-19 vaccine. Study-level points and caveats: Reportedly, close to half of spike-specific TCRs are directed against unmutated variant regions. Two AZD1222 administrations were followed by greater Spike-specific TCR breadth and depth.

Trimming removed 6 bases at V and 10 bases at J, with 12 bases between. The CDR3 covers 11 residues. Germline CDR1 and CDR2: LGHNT and FRNRAP. Clones were sequenced by immunoSEQ multiplex PCR, and TCRdb holds only the in-frame ones, with some missing. The sample carries more than 90,000 clones, almost 90% recorded once. Worth noting for this clone: Its antigen is not identified.

The sample consisted of peripheral blood, taken 28 days after the second AZD1222 dose. This sequence joins TRBV12-5 and TRBJ1-1; D gene unclear. This clonotype was obtained from an adult who received the AZD1222 COVID-19 vaccine. CDR3 nucleotide sequence: TGTGCTAGTGGCACACAAGGCGGAGCTTTCTTT. Translated: CASGTQGGAFF.